These T cell receptor beta chains were read from a single sample in a study of blood T cell repertoires in COVID-19. Clones were read by immunoSEQ multiplex PCR, and TCRdb kept only the in-frame ones, dropping some. The sample shows some 47,000 clones, approximately 83% of them seen only once. Sequences were obtained from peripheral blood. All receptors come from an elderly woman with acute or convalescent COVID-19. Both conserved end residues are part of each CDR3. Part of the rows lack a size; the others show once, few, many or a class for expanded clones.

TRBJ1-3	TRBV2	.	CASSEVAGQRNTIYF
TRBJ1-4	TRBV19	.	CASSRGQATRGEKLFF
TRBJ2-4	TRBV5-1	once	CASSLGQGSKNIQYF
TRBJ2-5	TRBV2	.	CASSEIRGGETQYF
TRBJ2-2	TRBV25-1	.	CASRHGGPRTGELFF
TRBJ1-2	TRBV12-3/TRBV12-4	.	CASSLGGERVTF
TRBJ1-1	TRBV19	.	CASSMGTDMNTEAFF
TRBJ1-1	TRBV5-1	.	CASSLAAGQGYTEAFF
TRBJ2-5	TRBV5-4	.	CASTPPGQETQYF
TRBJ1-2	TRBV5-6	.	CASSNRDRGIEGYTF
TRBJ2-2	TRBV7-6	.	CASSFTGLRGGELFF
TRBJ1-6	TRBV3-1/TRBV3-2	few	CASSQDRGNNSPLHF
TRBJ1-4	TRBV9	.	CASSVGGATNEKLFF
TRBJ2-3	TRBV7-2	.	CASSQRDKGADTQYF
TRBJ1-2	TRBV27	.	CASSSDRVYGYTF
TRBJ1-2	TRBV10-1	.	CASSDNNRDRVNGYTF
TRBJ1-1	TRBV5-4	.	CASSLGQGERVLTEAFF
TRBJ1-2	TRBV27	.	CASRPGVGEGYGYTF
TRBJ2-5	TRBV7-2	.	CASSPGGGRETQYF
TRBJ2-1	TRBV10-3	.	CAIRAGDSYNEQFF
TRBJ2-7	TRBV18	.	CASSRPGEQYF
TRBJ1-1	TRBV6-5	.	CASSKEPGQGSEAFF
TRBJ2-7	TRBV30	.	CAWSAQGWEQYF
TRBJ2-2	TRBV7-2	.	CASVESGGYTGELFF
TRBJ1-1	TRBV5-1	.	CASSQTGGKRWNTEAFF
TRBJ1-2	TRBV15	.	CATSRDLEDGYTF
TRBJ1-6	TRBV7-8	.	CASNRDSKSVALHF
TRBJ1-5	TRBV18	.	CASSAIRGEQPQHF
TRBJ1-6	TRBV15	once	CATSREGSSYNSPLHF
TRBJ1-4	TRBV4-1	.	CASSHWTGPLLEKLFF
TRBJ1-1	TRBV2	few	CASSEMRPRLGEAFF
TRBJ2-7	TRBV6-5	.	CASSIDRVSYEQYF
TRBJ1-1	TRBV3-1/TRBV3-2	.	CASSLAPMNTEAFF
TRBJ2-7	TRBV3-1/TRBV3-2	.	CASSPRDRGREQYF
TRBJ2-1	TRBV9	.	CASSVRRTSGDNEQFF
TRBJ1-6	TRBV5-5	.	CASSPRVVNSPLHF
TRBJ1-1	TRBV5-1	.	CASRSGGNTEAFF
TRBJ2-4	TRBV25-1	once	CASSSTRGREAKNIQYF
TRBJ2-7	TRBV5-8	.	CASSFPLGSSYEQYF
TRBJ2-1	TRBV7-9	few	CASSPDSYNEQFF
TRBJ2-2	TRBV29-1	.	CTAHGYTGELFF
TRBJ1-6	TRBV15	.	CATSRGAGNSPLHF
TRBJ2-5	TRBV4-2	.	CASSQAGGAQETQYF
TRBJ1-2	TRBV7-6	few	CASSLGEDRHGYTF
TRBJ1-5	TRBV6-5	few	CASSYGGGQPQHF
TRBJ2-7	TRBV12-3/TRBV12-4	.	CASSLALYEQYF
TRBJ1-2	TRBV30	.	CASKGRGGYTF
TRBJ1-2	TRBV18	.	CASSSRGYTPYGYTF
TRBJ2-7	TRBV30	.	CAWRDSGPEQYF
TRBJ2-7	TRBV10-3	.	CAISEQGLPEQYF
TRBJ2-3	TRBV11-1	.	CASVKGVHSADTQYF
TRBJ2-2	TRBV3-1/TRBV3-2	.	CASKGTGGPGELFF
TRBJ1-2	TRBV5-1	once	CASSLDGTGYDYGYTF
TRBJ1-4	TRBV27	once	CASSPSGGVGGEKLFF